Below, 18 T cell receptor beta chains from the same sample are listed, as sequenced in a study of cytomegalovirus exposure and HLA in healthy donors. The study ran its PCR with 60 Vbeta and 13 Jbeta primers. Clones were read by immunoSEQ multiplex PCR, and TCRdb kept only the in-frame ones, dropping some. The sample consists of roughly 80,000 clones, about three quarters of them appearing once. The sequenced sample consisted of PBMCs. The receptors were sampled from a man between 50 and 59 years old in good health and CMV-seropositive.

CDR3 bases: TGTGCCAGTAGTATCGGTCTCCACTACGAGCAGTACTTC. This gives the protein CASSIGLHYEQYF. J is TRBJ2-7 and V is TRBV19, with D unresolved. Trimming removed 3 bases from V and 3 bases from J, with 9 bases in between. Germline CDR1 and CDR2: LNHDA and SQIVND (reference sequence). This CDR3 is built from 13 residues.

This clone has only a few counts. The sample contains more than one DNA sequence encoding this CDR3. The chain employs TRBV11-3 and TRBJ1-2, with 9 bases identical to TRBD1. The germline gives CDR1 SGHNT, CDR2 YENEEA. The ends lost 0 bases at V and 7 bases at J; junction bases unmatched: 3. The CDR3 is made up of 14 amino acids. The CDR3 sequence is CASSLETGGSGYTF. In DNA, the CDR3 is TGTGCCAGCAGCTTAGAAACAGGGGGCTCTGGCTACACCTTC.

The J gene is TRBJ2-1, the V gene TRBV6-1; TRBD2 agrees at 9 bases. V was clipped by 2 bases and J by 10 bases; unmatched bases: 18. This CDR3 has 18 residues. CDR1 MNHNS and CDR2 SASEGT come from the germline V gene. CDR3 amino acids: CASSEYGGTVGLAYEQFF. CDR3 DNA: TGTGCCAGCAGTGAATACGGAGGAACCGTGGGACTAGCTTACGAGCAGTTCTTC.

The chain is built from TRBV6-5 and TRBJ2-3; D perhaps matches TRBD1 (5 bases). Trimming took off 7 bases at V and 0 bases at J, with 11 bases between the two ends. The germline CDR1 and CDR2 sequences are MNHEY and SVGAGI. This CDR3 has 14 amino acids. Written as DNA, the CDR3 is TGTGCCAGCAAGGACACAAGAAGCACAGATACGCAGTATTTT. Protein sequence: CASKDTRSTDTQYF.

This clone was seen a few times. The rearrangement joins TRBV12-5 to TRBJ2-1, with a possible D match to TRBD1 (5 bases). Germline V lookup: CDR1 LGHNT, CDR2 FRNRAP. The CDR3 contains 11 residues. V dropped 3 bases and J dropped 10 bases, with 7 bases sitting between them. For the CDR3, the DNA is TGTGCTAGTGGTTTAGCAGGGGAGCAGTTCTTC. Translating it yields CASGLAGEQFF.

This clone was detected a few times. The V call is TRBV5-4, the J call TRBJ2-5; TRBD2 might be the D (5 bases). There are 15 residues in the CDR3. The germline gives CDR1 SGHNT, CDR2 YYREEE (reference sequence). V was pared by 3 bases and J by 1 base, with 13 bases between. CDR3 DNA: TGTGCCAGCAGCTCTACTCAGGACTTCCAAGAGACCCAGTACTTC. Encoded protein: CASSSTQDFQETQYF.

Points on this clone: Other nucleotide sequences in the sample specify the same CDR3. This chain connects TRBV7-2 to TRBJ2-7; D uncertain. This CDR3 has 11 amino acids. Trimming took 2 bases from V and 4 from J, leaving 3 bases between them. Germline lookup yields CDR1 SGHTA and CDR2 FQGNSA. The CDR3 DNA is TGTGCCAGCAGCTTATCGTACGAGCAGTACTTC. The encoded protein is CASSLSYEQYF.

The CDR3 DNA follows: TGCAGCGTTGAGTCCCGGGTCACCGGGGAGCTGTTTTTT. Translating gives CSVESRVTGELFF. The chain joins TRBV29-1 to TRBJ2-2, with D unresolved. The germline V gene has CDR1 SQVTM and CDR2 ANQGSEA. Trimming took 3 bases from V and 4 from J, leaving 9 bases between them. The CDR3 sequence is 13 residues long.

The chain carries TRBV7-2 and TRBJ1-4; a weak D match, TRBD1 (6 bases). Germline CDR1 is SGHTA and CDR2 is FQGNSA. CDR3 length: 15 amino acids. V was shortened by 2 bases and J by 0 bases, with 7 bases between the two germline ends. The CDR3 loop reads CASSLKGATNEKLFF. The CDR3 DNA sequence: TGTGCCAGCAGCTTAAAGGGGGCAACTAATGAAAAACTGTTTTTT.

This clone was seen more than once but under ten times. The junction differs from germline at one of its ends, possibly a read error. The rearrangement joins TRBV7-9 to TRBJ2-7; 11 bases map to TRBD2. From germline, CDR1 is SEHNR and CDR2 FQNEAQ (reference sequence). This CDR3 is 15 amino acids long. The CDR3 here is CSSSLTSGASYEQYF. In DNA, the CDR3 is TGTTCCAGCAGTCTGACTAGCGGGGCCTCCTACGAGCAGTACTTC.

Details on this clone: This likely comes from a read error, as the CDR3 has no conserved phenylalanine or tryptophan at its end. No DNA is shown, since the ends of the CDR3 on it are uncertain; the CDR3 is the one TCRdb lists. The chain joins TRBV7-9 to TRBJ1-2; the table gives TRBD1 as D, unverified against the DNA. Per germline, CDR1 SEHNR and CDR2 FQNEAQ (reference sequence). The CDR3 is 9 residues long, ends included. CDR3 sequence reads: CASSLGQSL.

The chain combines TRBV4-1 with TRBJ1-5, with a tentative D call TRBD1 (5 bases). Germline CDR1 reads MGHRA; CDR2 reads YSYEKL. The CDR3 spans 18 residues. Trimming left V 0 bases short and J 7 bases short, with 22 bases between. The CDR3 is CASSQDSSGISVGQPQHF. CDR3 sequence (DNA): TGCGCCAGCAGCCAAGATTCGTCAGGGATCTCTGTGGGACAGCCCCAGCATTTT.

The V gene is TRBV7-9, the J gene TRBJ2-1; the match to TRBD2 covers 10 bases. From germline, CDR1 is SEHNR and CDR2 FQNEAQ (reference sequence). J was trimmed by 10 bases and V by 4 bases; bases with no gene match: 10. The CDR3 contains 15 residues. The CDR3 region has the DNA TGTGCCAGCAGCTCCCCAGCGGGAGGGAGAGGGGAGCAGTTCTTC. Translation gives CASSSPAGGRGEQFF.

This clone was found a few times. This chain uses TRBV11-3 with TRBJ2-3; 7 bases match TRBD2. The CDR3 sequence is 14 residues long. Trimming took 6 bases from V and 2 from J; bases not matched to a gene: 5. Germline V gives CDR1 SGHNT, CDR2 YENEEA. This CDR3 reads CASRSGMNTDTQYF. The CDR3 bases are TGTGCCAGCAGGAGCGGGATGAACACAGATACGCAGTATTTT.

The sample holds a few counts of this clone. This chain joins TRBV4-1 and TRBJ1-2, with D unclear. Per the germline V gene, CDR1 is MGHRA and CDR2 is YSYEKL. Between the trimmed V and J ends, which lost 1 base and 8 bases, there was a span of 17 bases. The CDR3 totals 15 residues. DNA of the CDR3: TGCGCCAGCAGCCAAGTTACGCCAATGTCGAGGGGCTACACCTTC. It specifies CASSQVTPMSRGYTF.

The chain has TRBV2 and TRBJ2-1; TRBD2 agrees at 7 bases. CDR3 length equals 14 residues. Looked up from germline, CDR1 is SNHLY and CDR2 is FYNNEI. V was pared by 6 bases and J by 2 bases, with 4 bases of the junction left unmatched. CDR3 region: CASRLGGAYNEQFF. In DNA, the CDR3 is TGTGCCAGCAGGTTGGGGGGGGCCTACAATGAGCAGTTCTTC.

This chain connects TRBV19 to TRBJ1-2; weak D call: TRBD1 (5 bases). From germline, CDR1 is LNHDA and CDR2 SQIVND (reference sequence). V lost 5 bases, J lost 3 bases, and 13 bases lay in between. CDR3 length: 14 amino acids. The CDR3 bases are TGTGCCAGTAGTTCTTGGACGGGGGACTATGGCTACACCTTC. It specifies CASSSWTGDYGYTF.

This clone has only a few counts. This sequence joins TRBV7-9 and TRBJ2-7; 10 positions agree with TRBD1. The CDR3 runs to 16 residues. The V segment lost 4 bases and the J segment 3 bases; nucleotides outside the gene matches: 9. The germline V gene encodes CDR1 SEHNR and CDR2 FQNEAQ (reference sequence). CDR3 amino acids: CASSSTGGQLYYEQYF. CDR3 DNA sequence: TGTGCCAGCAGCTCGACAGGGGGCCAACTTTACTACGAGCAGTACTTC.